The 15 T cell receptor beta chains listed next were all sequenced from one sample in a study of blood T cell repertoires in COVID-19. Data came from immunoSEQ multiplex PCR; TCRdb stores just in-frame clones and leaves some out. The repertoire includes some 260,000 clones, more than 65% of them detected once, and 4% to 4.5% sits in the top ten. The sequenced sample was peripheral blood. Receptor source: a woman between 35 and 50 years old with active or convalescent COVID-19.

The chain links TRBV30 to TRBJ1-2; D unresolved. The CDR3 totals 10 residues. Germline-derived CDR1 and CDR2 are GTSNPN and SVGIG (reference sequence). V lost 4 bases and J 5 bases, leaving 5 bases between the germline ends. The CDR3 spells CAWKTYGYTF. In DNA, the CDR3 is TGTGCCTGGAAGACTTATGGCTACACCTTC.

The table lists this clone with a count of one. The rearrangement links TRBV1 to TRBJ2-2; TRBD2 is taken as the D call from the table, unchecked against the DNA. TRBV1 is a listed pseudogene. The CDR3 has 20 amino acids. The CDR3 region has the DNA TGCACCAGCAGCCAAGCACCGGGACTAGCGGGGGCCCGATGGACCGGGGAGCTGTTTTTT. Amino acid sequence: CTSSQAPGLAGARWTGELFF.

J is TRBJ2-1 and V is TRBV9, with 13 bases fitting TRBD2. J was trimmed by 9 bases and V by 3 bases; bases with no gene match: 12. Germline V CDR1 and CDR2: SGDLS, YYNGEE. This CDR3 has 17 amino acids. CDR3: CASSDRTSGGYIGEQFF. The CDR3 DNA follows: TGTGCCAGCAGCGATCGGACTAGCGGGGGATACATCGGTGAGCAGTTCTTC. The full variable domain, completed using reference TRBV9 and TRBJ2-1, is DSGVTQTPKHLITATGQRVTLRCSPRSGDLSVYWYQQSLDQGLQFLIQYYNGEERAKGNILERFSAQQFPDLHSELNLSSLELGDSALYFCASSDRTSGGYIGEQFFGPGTRLTVL.

V and J are TRBV4-1 and TRBJ2-3, with D maybe TRBD2 (5 bases). This CDR3 has 17 residues. Trimming shortened V by 1 base and J by 3 bases, and 17 bases separated the two germline ends. Germline-derived CDR1 and CDR2 are MGHRA and YSYEKL. The CDR3 DNA follows: TGCGCCAGCAGCCAAGCTCTCGGACTGATGGGGACAGATACGCAGTATTTT. It encodes CASSQALGLMGTDTQYF.

The V call is TRBV9, the J call TRBJ1-3; 7 positions match TRBD1. The CDR3 runs to 15 residues. Germline V lookup: CDR1 SGDLS, CDR2 YYNGEE. V was pared by 4 bases and J by 0 bases, with 4 bases of the junction left unmatched. The CDR3 DNA reads as TGTGCCAGCAGCATACAGGGGAGCTCTGGAAACACCATATATTTT. It encodes CASSIQGSSGNTIYF.

The chain couples TRBV5-1 to TRBJ2-1, with D perhaps TRBD2 (7 bases). The CDR3 has 16 amino acids. The V gene's germline CDR1 is SGHRS and CDR2 YFSETQ. V dropped 4 bases and J dropped 9 bases, with 23 bases sitting between them. CDR3 nucleotide sequence: TGCGCCAGCAGCCACCCGGAGGGGGGGCCCAAGGGTGAGCAGTTCTTC. Translating it yields CASSHPEGGPKGEQFF.

To note about this clone: In the same sample, other DNA sequences code for this CDR3. The J gene is TRBJ2-1, the V gene TRBV5-1, with TRBD1 matching 7 bases. This CDR3 is 14 amino acids long. The germline CDR1 and CDR2 sequences are SGHRS and YFSETQ. V was pared by 3 bases and J by 4 bases, with 4 bases of the junction left unmatched. CDR3 bases: TGCGCCAGCAGCTCCGCAGGGGGATACAATGAGCAGTTCTTC. Protein product: CASSSAGGYNEQFF.

The chain carries TRBV6-5 and TRBJ1-5; the D is unclear. CDR3 length: 13 amino acids. From germline, CDR1 is MNHEY and CDR2 SVGAGI. Trimming pared 7 bases from V and 6 bases from J, leaving 13 bases between. The CDR3 here is CASKVRESQPQHF. The CDR3 DNA reads as TGTGCCAGCAAGGTACGGGAATCTCAGCCCCAGCATTTT.

The CDR3 here is CASDTGTAFYATNEKLFF. The CDR3, as DNA: TGTGCCTCAGACACCGGGACAGCGTTCTATGCAACTAATGAAAAACTGTTTTTT. The rearrangement joins TRBV30 to TRBJ1-4; 7 bases fit TRBD1. Germline V lookup: CDR1 GTSNPN, CDR2 SVGIG (reference sequence). The J segment lost 0 bases and the V segment lost 7 bases, leaving 17 bases of the junction unmatched. This CDR3 region has 18 residues.

V gene TRBV28 combines with J gene TRBJ1-4; the match to TRBD1 covers 10 bases. This CDR3 comprises 15 residues. Germline lookup yields CDR1 MDHEN and CDR2 SYDVKM. The trim removed 6 bases at V and 7 bases at J, leaving 8 bases unmatched. CDR3 in DNA: TGTGCCAGCAGCCGGACGGGACAGGGGATTGAAAAACTGTTTTTT. Translating gives CASSRTGQGIEKLFF.

The chain recombines TRBV11-2 with TRBJ1-1; 8 bases fit TRBD1. V shed 4 bases and J 1 base; nucleotides not matched to a gene: 11. From germline, CDR1 is SGHAT and CDR2 FQNNGV. The CDR3 has 17 residues. The CDR3 coding sequence is TGTGCCAGCAGCTACCCCAGGGGGCAAATTTCGAACACTGAAGCTTTCTTT. It encodes CASSYPRGQISNTEAFF. Combining the CDR3 with reference TRBV11-2 and TRBJ1-1 gives the whole variable domain EAGVAQSPRYKIIEKRQSVAFWCNPISGHATLYWYQQILGQGPKLLIQFQNNGVVDDSQLPKDRFSAERLKGVDSTLKIQPAKLEDSAVYLCASSYPRGQISNTEAFFGQGTRLTVV.

V and J are TRBV30 and TRBJ1-3, with no clear D. This CDR3 region has 13 residues. The V gene lost 0 bases and the J gene lost 1 base, with 4 bases spanning the gap. Germline CDR1 is GTSNPN and CDR2 is SVGIG (reference sequence). The CDR3 spells CAWSVTSGNTIYF. The CDR3 nucleotides are TGTGCCTGGAGTGTAACTTCTGGAAACACCATATATTTT.

The genes are TRBV7-8 and TRBJ2-7, with D perhaps TRBD2 (6 bases). The CDR3 loop spans 13 amino acids. Germline V lookup: CDR1 SGHVS, CDR2 FQNEAQ. The V gene lost 2 bases and the J gene lost 3 bases, with 8 bases spanning the gap. Written as DNA, the CDR3 is TGTGCCAGCAGCTTACGGGAGAACTACGAGCAGTACGTC. It encodes CASSLRENYEQYV.

The J gene is TRBJ1-2, the V gene TRBV3-1 (or the pseudogene TRBV3-2); D unclear. CDR1 is LGHDT, CDR2 YNNKEL, per germline (reference sequence). This CDR3 has 14 amino acids. V dropped 4 bases and J dropped 4 bases, with 13 bases sitting between them. CDR3 residues: CASSPAGSGYGYTF. CDR3 DNA sequence: TGTGCCAGCAGCCCAGCGGGATCGGGCTATGGCTACACCTTC.

The gene calls are TRBV5-1 and TRBJ1-1; weak D call: TRBD1 (6 bases). Trimming took 0 bases from V and 2 from J, leaving 11 bases between them. The germline CDR1 and CDR2 sequences are SGHRS and YFSETQ. This CDR3 is built from 15 residues. CDR3 amino acids: CASSLGSTGNTEAFF. In DNA, the CDR3 is TGCGCCAGCAGCTTGGGGTCGACAGGCAACACTGAAGCTTTCTTT.